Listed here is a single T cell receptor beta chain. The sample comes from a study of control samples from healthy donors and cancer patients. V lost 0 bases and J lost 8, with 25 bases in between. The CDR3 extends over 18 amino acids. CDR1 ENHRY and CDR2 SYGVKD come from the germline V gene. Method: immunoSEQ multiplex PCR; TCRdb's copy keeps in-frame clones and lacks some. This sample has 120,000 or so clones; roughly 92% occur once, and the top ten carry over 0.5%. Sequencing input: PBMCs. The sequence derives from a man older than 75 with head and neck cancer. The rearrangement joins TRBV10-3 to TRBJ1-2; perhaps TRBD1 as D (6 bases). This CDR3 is CAISESGDKNFLANGYTF. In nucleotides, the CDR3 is TGTGCCATCAGTGAGTCGGGGGACAAAAACTTCCTTGCCAACGGCTACACCTTC.